This is a list of T cell receptor beta chains from one sample in a study of regulatory T cells in long-lasting Graves disease. TCRdb re-called the multiplex PCR reads with MiXCR, one entry per CDR3 protein. The repertoire holds around 450,000 distinct CDR3 sequences, with 15% to 20% as singletons. The sample also formed part of further work on T cells in Graves' hyperthyroidism and ophthalmopathy.

The sequences come from peripheral blood mononuclear cells (PBMCs), collected at new diagnosis, from a patient treated with antithyroid drugs. The receptors were gathered from a middle-aged man with Graves disease. Both conserved end residues are part of each CDR3. The D gene is left open where the match is weak. Clone size appears in some rows only: once, few, many, or a class for an expanded clone.

V gene	J gene	D gene	clone size	CDR3 protein	CDR3 DNA
TRBV5-1	TRBJ1-1	NA	NA	CASLGLDTEAFF	TGCGCCAGCTTAGGGTTGGACACTGAAGCTTTCTTT
TRBV5-1	TRBJ2-3	TRBD1	many	CASSFDRVSDTQYF	TGCGCCAGCAGCTTCGACAGGGTGTCAGATACGCAGTATTTT
TRBV10-2	TRBJ1-1	TRBD1	NA	CASSESNRGTEAFF	TGCGCCAGCAGTGAGTCGAACAGGGGAACTGAAGCTTTCTTT
TRBV29-1	TRBJ1-2	TRBD1	NA	CSVDRTGRYGYTF	TGCAGCGTTGATAGGACAGGGCGCTATGGCTACACCTTC
TRBV29-1	TRBJ2-5	NA	NA	CSVDRQGQTQYF	TGCAGCGTTGATCGGCAGGGTCAGACCCAGTACTTC
TRBV19	TRBJ2-6	NA	NA	CASSIAALGANVLTF	TGTGCCAGTAGTATAGCCGCCCTTGGGGCCAACGTCCTGACTTTC
TRBV19	TRBJ2-7	TRBD1	once	CAILLDRGEDGSYEQYF	TGTGCCATTCTACTGGACAGGGGAGAAGATGGGTCCTACGAGCAGTACTTC
TRBV29-1	TRBJ2-2	TRBD1	few	CSTWTGAGELFF	TGCAGCACTTGGACAGGGGCCGGGGAGCTGTTTTTT
TRBV5-6	TRBJ2-3	NA	NA	CASSPTTRRETDTQYF	TGTGCCAGCAGCCCCACGACTAGAAGGGAAACAGATACGCAGTATTTT
TRBV20-1	TRBJ2-2	NA	NA	CSASSDGAAGELFF	TGCAGTGCCTCCTCGGACGGGGCCGCCGGGGAGCTGTTTTTT
TRBV6-2/TRBV6-3	TRBJ1-4	NA	few	CASSELAGQSATNEKLFF	TGTGCCAGCAGTGAATTGGCCGGGCAGTCTGCAACTAATGAAAAACTGTTTTTT
TRBV5-1	TRBJ1-1	TRBD1	few	CASSLKGAGAEAFF	TGCGCCAGCAGCTTGAAGGGGGCCGGGGCTGAAGCTTTCTTT
TRBV3-1	TRBJ2-3	TRBD2	many	CASSHLAGVGTDTQYF	TGTGCCAGCAGCCATTTAGCGGGAGTTGGCACAGATACGCAGTATTTT
TRBV6-1	TRBJ2-5	TRBD1	NA	CASSYRKTGGQETQYF	TGTGCCAGCAGTTACCGAAAGACAGGGGGCCAAGAGACCCAGTACTTC
TRBV2	TRBJ1-6	NA	many	CASIVGTPYNSPLHF	TGTGCCAGCATAGTCGGGACACCGTATAATTCACCCCTCCACTTT
TRBV28	TRBJ1-1	NA	many	CASSYLMNTEAFF	TGTGCCAGCAGTTACCTTATGAACACTGAAGCTTTCTTT
TRBV28	TRBJ2-7	TRBD2	many	CASRETSGNEQYF	TGTGCCAGCAGGGAGACTAGCGGTAACGAGCAGTACTTC
TRBV28	TRBJ2-3	TRBD1	many	CASSAAGQGTDTQYF	TGTGCCAGCAGTGCCGCGGGACAGGGCACAGATACGCAGTATTTT
TRBV29-1	TRBJ2-7	TRBD2	NA	CSVGAGGYYEQYF	TGCAGCGTTGGAGCGGGAGGGTACTACGAGCAGTACTTC
TRBV2	TRBJ2-1	TRBD1	many	CASREKGQGNNEQFF	TGTGCCAGCAGGGAAAAGGGACAGGGGAACAATGAGCAGTTCTTC
TRBV29-1	TRBJ2-2	NA	few	CSVEGRGTSNTGELFF	TGCAGCGTTGAAGGGAGAGGGACTTCAAACACCGGGGAGCTGTTTTTT
TRBV20-1	TRBJ2-7	NA	many	CSASDYRHEQYF	TGCAGTGCCTCGGACTATCGCCACGAGCAGTACTTC
TRBV20-1	TRBJ2-1	TRBD1	many	CSARSPPPGTGGRDEQFF	TGCAGTGCTAGATCCCCCCCTCCAGGGACAGGGGGCAGAGATGAGCAGTTCTTC
TRBV6-2/TRBV6-3	TRBJ2-7	TRBD1	few	CASSWVRTGIDEQYF	TGTGCCAGCAGTTGGGTCCGGACAGGGATCGACGAGCAGTACTTC
TRBV9	TRBJ2-2	NA	many	CASSVQGGANTGELFF	TGTGCCAGCAGCGTTCAGGGGGGCGCGAACACCGGGGAGCTGTTTTTT
TRBV7-2	TRBJ2-3	NA	NA	CASAPRGGVTDTQYF	TGTGCCAGCGCACCCAGGGGGGGGGTCACAGATACGCAGTATTTT
TRBV2	TRBJ2-7	TRBD2	many	CASTEKLAGSSYEQYF	TGTGCCAGCACCGAAAAACTAGCGGGAAGCTCCTACGAGCAGTACTTC
TRBV2	TRBJ2-6	NA	many	CASSEARGGANVLTF	TGTGCCAGCAGTGAAGCAAGGGGTGGGGCCAACGTCCTGACTTTC
TRBV5-1	TRBJ1-4	NA	many	CASSLDRFNEKLFF	TGCGCCAGCAGCTTGGACAGGTTTAATGAAAAACTGTTTTTT
TRBV7-6	TRBJ1-1	TRBD1	many	CASSLVTGGITEAFF	TGTGCCAGCAGCTTAGTGACAGGGGGCATCACTGAAGCTTTCTTT
TRBV7-9	TRBJ2-1	TRBD2	many	CASSPRAGGPVNEQFF	TGTGCCAGCAGCCCACGAGCGGGAGGGCCGGTCAATGAGCAGTTCTTC
TRBV4-1	TRBJ2-3	NA	NA	CASSQRDLGTDTQYF	TGCGCCAGCAGCCAGCGGGACCTGGGCACAGATACGCAGTATTTT
TRBV7-9	TRBJ1-4	NA	many	CASSPRGDGNEKLFF	TGTGCCAGCAGCCCGAGGGGAGACGGAAATGAAAAACTGTTTTTT
TRBV30	TRBJ1-1	NA	many	CAWSSFRGRNTEAFF	TGTGCCTGGAGTTCATTCAGGGGCCGAAACACTGAAGCTTTCTTT
TRBV10-3	TRBJ1-2	TRBD1	few	CASSYSGLHETGSNGYTF	TGTGCCAGCAGTTACTCTGGCCTCCACGAGACAGGGTCAAATGGCTACACCTTC
TRBV6-1	TRBJ1-1	TRBD1	NA	CASSRQGAEAFF	TGTGCCAGCAGTCGACAGGGGGCTGAAGCTTTCTTT
TRBV25-1	TRBJ2-7	NA	NA	CASSGVGGSEQYF	TGTGCCAGCAGTGGCGTAGGAGGTAGCGAGCAGTACTTC
TRBV20-1	TRBJ2-3	TRBD2	many	CSAVNRLAGYSDTQYF	TGCAGTGCTGTGAATAGACTAGCGGGATACTCAGATACGCAGTATTTT
TRBV20-1	TRBJ1-1	NA	once	CSAFRDPMDTEAFF	TGCAGTGCTTTCCGGGACCCAATGGACACTGAAGCTTTCTTT